Given below is one TCR beta chain in context. This CDR3 has 15 residues. With 3 bases removed from V and 8 bases from J, the gap between germline ends came to 17 bases. CDR1 SGHAT and CDR2 FQNNGV come from the germline V gene. This sample was included in a study of CD8 T cells in Susac syndrome. An amount of RNA that ranged from roughly 0.5 to 1 ug was reverse transcribed with random hexamers. Multiplex PCR with immunoSEQ amplified the TCR beta CDR3 across 54 Vbeta and 13 Jbeta. TCRdb re-derived calls from the immunoSEQ multiplex PCR reads in MiXCR, one entry per CDR3 protein. The table records about 200,000 distinct CDR3 sequences, over 75% of them present only once.

The chain couples TRBV11-2 to TRBJ2-4; tentatively, D is TRBD1 (7 bases). This clonotype originated in a human donor with Susac syndrome. Sequencing input: CD4+ T cells from PBMCs. CDR3 amino acids: CASSFTGAGRDIQYF. The CDR3 DNA is TGTGCCAGCAGCTTTACAGGGGCGGGAAGGGACATTCAGTACTTC.